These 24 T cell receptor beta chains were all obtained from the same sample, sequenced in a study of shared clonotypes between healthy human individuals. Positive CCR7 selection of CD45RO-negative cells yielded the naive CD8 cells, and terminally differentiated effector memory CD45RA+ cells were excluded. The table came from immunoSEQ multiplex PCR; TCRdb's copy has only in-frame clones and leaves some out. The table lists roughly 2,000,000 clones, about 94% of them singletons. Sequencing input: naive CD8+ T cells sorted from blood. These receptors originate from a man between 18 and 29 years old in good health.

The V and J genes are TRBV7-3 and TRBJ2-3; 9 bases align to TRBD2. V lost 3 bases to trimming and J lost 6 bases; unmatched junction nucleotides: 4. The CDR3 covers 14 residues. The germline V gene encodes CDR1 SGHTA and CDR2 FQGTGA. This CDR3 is CASSFSGGRDTQYF. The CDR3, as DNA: TGTGCCAGCAGCTTTAGCGGGGGAAGGGATACGCAGTATTTT.

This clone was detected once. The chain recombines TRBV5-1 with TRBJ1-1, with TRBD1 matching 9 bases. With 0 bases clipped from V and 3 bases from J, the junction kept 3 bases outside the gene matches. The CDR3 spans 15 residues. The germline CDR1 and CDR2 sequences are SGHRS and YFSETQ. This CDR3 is CASSLARDRDTEAFF. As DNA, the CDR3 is TGCGCCAGCAGCTTGGCAAGGGACAGGGACACTGAAGCTTTCTTT.

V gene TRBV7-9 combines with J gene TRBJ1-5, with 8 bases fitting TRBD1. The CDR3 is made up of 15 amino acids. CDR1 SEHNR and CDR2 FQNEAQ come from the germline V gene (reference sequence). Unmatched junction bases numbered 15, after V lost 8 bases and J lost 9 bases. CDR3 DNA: TGTGCCAGCGGGACCGGGACAGGCGACCTTGGGCCCCAGCATTTT. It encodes CASGTGTGDLGPQHF.

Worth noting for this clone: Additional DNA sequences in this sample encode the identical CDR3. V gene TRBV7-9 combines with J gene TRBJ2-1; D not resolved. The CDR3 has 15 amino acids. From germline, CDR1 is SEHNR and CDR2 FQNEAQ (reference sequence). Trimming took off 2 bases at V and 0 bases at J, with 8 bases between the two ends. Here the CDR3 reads CASSLSGVSYNEQFF. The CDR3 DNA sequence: TGTGCCAGCAGCTTATCTGGAGTCTCCTACAATGAGCAGTTCTTC. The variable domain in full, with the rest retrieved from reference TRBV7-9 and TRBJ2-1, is DTGVSQNPRHKITKRGQNVTFRCDPISEHNRLYWYRQTLGQGPEFLTYFQNEAQLEKSRLLSDRFSAERPKGSFSTLEIQRTEQGDSAMYLCASSLSGVSYNEQFFGPGTRLTVL.

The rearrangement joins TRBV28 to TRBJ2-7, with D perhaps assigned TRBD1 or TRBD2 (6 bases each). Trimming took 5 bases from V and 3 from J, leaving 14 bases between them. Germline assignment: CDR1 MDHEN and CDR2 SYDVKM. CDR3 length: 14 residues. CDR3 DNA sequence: TGTGCCAGCAGTGGGGGGCGTGACTTCTACGAGCAGTACTTC. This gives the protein CASSGGRDFYEQYF.

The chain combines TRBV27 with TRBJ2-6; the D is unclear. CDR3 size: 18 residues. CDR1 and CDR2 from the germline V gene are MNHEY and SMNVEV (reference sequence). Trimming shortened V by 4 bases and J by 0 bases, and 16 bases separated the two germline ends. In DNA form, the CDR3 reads TGTGCCAGCAGTTCGGCATTGAGTATTATCTCTGGGGCCAACGTCCTGACTTTC. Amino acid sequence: CASSSALSIISGANVLTF. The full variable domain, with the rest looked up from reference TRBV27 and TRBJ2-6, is EAQVTQNPRYLITVTGKKLTVTCSQNMNHEYMSWYRQDPGLGLRQIYYSMNVEVTDKGDVPEGYKVSRKEKRNFPLILESPSPNQTSLYFCASSSALSIISGANVLTFGAGSRLTVL.

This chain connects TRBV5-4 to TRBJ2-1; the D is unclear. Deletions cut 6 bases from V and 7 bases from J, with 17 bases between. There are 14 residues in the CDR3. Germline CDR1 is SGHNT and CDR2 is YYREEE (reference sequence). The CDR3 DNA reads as TGTGCCAGCACCCCCGTCCGTGACGGGAATGAGCAGTTCTTC. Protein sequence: CASTPVRDGNEQFF.

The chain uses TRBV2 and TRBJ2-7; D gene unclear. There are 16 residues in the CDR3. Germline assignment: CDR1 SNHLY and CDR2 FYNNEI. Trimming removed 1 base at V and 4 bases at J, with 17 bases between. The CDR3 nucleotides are TGTGCCAGCAGTGAAGTGTCTGGGCACCGGACGTACGAGCAGTACTTC. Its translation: CASSEVSGHRTYEQYF.

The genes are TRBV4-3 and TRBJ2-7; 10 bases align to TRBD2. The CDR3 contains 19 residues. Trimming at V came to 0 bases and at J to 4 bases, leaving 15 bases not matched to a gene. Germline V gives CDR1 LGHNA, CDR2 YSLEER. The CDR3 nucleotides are TGCGCCAGCAGCCAAGAATGGCTAGCGGGAGACCCGCGTACGTACGAGCAGTACTTC. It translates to CASSQEWLAGDPRTYEQYF.

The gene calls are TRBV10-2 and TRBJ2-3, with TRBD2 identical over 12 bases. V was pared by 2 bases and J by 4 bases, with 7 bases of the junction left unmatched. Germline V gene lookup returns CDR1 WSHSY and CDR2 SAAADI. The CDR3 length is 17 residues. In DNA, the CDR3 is TGCGCCAGCAGTGAGAATCGAGGACTAGCGGGGTCAGATACGCAGTATTTT. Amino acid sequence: CASSENRGLAGSDTQYF.

CDR3 bases: TGTGCCACCCCGGACGATCACGGGACTAACTATGGCTACACCTTC. It specifies CATPDDHGTNYGYTF. This rearrangement joins TRBV2 to TRBJ1-2, with D uncertain. CDR1 is SNHLY and CDR2 is FYNNEI in the germline V gene. V was trimmed by 10 bases and J by 0 bases, leaving 18 bases between them. The CDR3 has 15 residues. The entire variable domain, with the rest obtained from reference TRBV2 and TRBJ1-2, is as follows: EPEVTQTPSHQVTQMGQEVILRCVPISNHLYFYWYRQILGQKVEFLVSFYNNEISEKSEIFDDQFSVERPDGSNFTLKIRSTKLEDSAMYFCATPDDHGTNYGYTFGSGTRLTVV.

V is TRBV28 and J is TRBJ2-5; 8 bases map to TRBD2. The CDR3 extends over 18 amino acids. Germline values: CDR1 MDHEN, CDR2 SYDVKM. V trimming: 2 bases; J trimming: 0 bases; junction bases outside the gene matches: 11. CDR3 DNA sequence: TGTGCCAGCAGTTTAGGGGTAGCGGGGTTCCTGTACCAAGAGACCCAGTACTTC. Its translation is CASSLGVAGFLYQETQYF.

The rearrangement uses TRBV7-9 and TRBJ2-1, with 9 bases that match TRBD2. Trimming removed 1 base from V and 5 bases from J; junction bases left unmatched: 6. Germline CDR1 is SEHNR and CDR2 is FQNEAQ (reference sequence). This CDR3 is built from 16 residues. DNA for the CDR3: TGTGCCAGCAGCTTAGGTGCGGGAGGGCCTGACAATGAGCAGTTCTTC. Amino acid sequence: CASSLGAGGPDNEQFF.

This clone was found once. The CDR3 spells CASSQGGVNSPLHF. CDR3 nucleotide sequence: TGTGCCAGCAGTCAGGGGGGTGTCAATTCACCCCTCCACTTT. This rearrangement joins TRBV6-5 to TRBJ1-6; 7 nucleotides agree with TRBD1. V gave up 5 bases and J gave up 7 bases; unmatched junction bases: 5. CDR1 and CDR2 (germline): MNHEY, SVGAGI. This CDR3 comprises 14 residues.

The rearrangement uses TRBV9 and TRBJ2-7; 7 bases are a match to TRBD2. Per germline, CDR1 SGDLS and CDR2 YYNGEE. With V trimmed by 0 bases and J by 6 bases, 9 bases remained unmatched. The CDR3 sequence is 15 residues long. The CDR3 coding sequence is TGTGCCAGCAGCGTAGCAGGTGGGAGGGCCGGCGAGCAGTACTTC. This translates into CASSVAGGRAGEQYF.

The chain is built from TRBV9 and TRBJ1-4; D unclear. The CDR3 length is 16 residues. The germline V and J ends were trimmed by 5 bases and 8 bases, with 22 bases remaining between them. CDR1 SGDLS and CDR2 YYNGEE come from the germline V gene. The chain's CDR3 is CASSLSDGWDSEKLFF. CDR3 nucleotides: TGTGCCAGCAGTCTTTCGGACGGGTGGGATAGCGAAAAACTGTTTTTT.

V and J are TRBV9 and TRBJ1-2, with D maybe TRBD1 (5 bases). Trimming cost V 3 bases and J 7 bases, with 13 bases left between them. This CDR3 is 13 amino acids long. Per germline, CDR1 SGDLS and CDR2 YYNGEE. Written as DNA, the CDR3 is TGTGCCAGCAGCGGCGACAAGGGACCTGGCTACACCTTC. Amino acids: CASSGDKGPGYTF.

As DNA, the CDR3 is TGCGCCAGCAGGACAGGGGAAAATGGCTACACCTTC. It codes for CASRTGENGYTF. The chain combines TRBV5-1 with TRBJ1-2; TRBD1 aligns across 8 bases. The V and J ends lost 5 bases and 6 bases, in that order; junction bases with no gene match: 3. Germline V gene sequence: CDR1 SGHRS, CDR2 YFSETQ. This CDR3 is 12 amino acids long.

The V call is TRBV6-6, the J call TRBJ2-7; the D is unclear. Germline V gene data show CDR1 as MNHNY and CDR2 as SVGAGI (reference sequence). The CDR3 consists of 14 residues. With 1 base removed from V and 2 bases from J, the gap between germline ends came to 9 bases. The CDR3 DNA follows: TGTGCCAGCAGTTACTTTTCAGAAGCCTACGAGCAGTACTTC. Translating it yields CASSYFSEAYEQYF.

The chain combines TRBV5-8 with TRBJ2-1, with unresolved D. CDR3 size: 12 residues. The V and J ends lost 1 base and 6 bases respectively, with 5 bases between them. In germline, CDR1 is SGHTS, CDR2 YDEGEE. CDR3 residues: CASSLNINEQFF. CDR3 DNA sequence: TGTGCCAGCAGCTTGAATATCAATGAGCAGTTCTTC. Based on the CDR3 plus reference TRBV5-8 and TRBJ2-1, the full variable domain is EAGVTQSPTHLIKTRGQQATLRCSPISGHTSVYWYQQALGLGLQFLLWYDEGEERNRGNFPPRFSGRQFPNYSSELNVNALELEDSALYLCASSLNINEQFFGPGTRLTVL.

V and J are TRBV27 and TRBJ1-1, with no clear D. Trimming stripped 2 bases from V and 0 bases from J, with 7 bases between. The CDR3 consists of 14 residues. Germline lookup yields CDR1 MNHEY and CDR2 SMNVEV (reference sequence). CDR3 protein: CASSLRRLNTEAFF. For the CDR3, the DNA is TGTGCCAGCAGTTTACGCAGGTTGAACACTGAAGCTTTCTTT.

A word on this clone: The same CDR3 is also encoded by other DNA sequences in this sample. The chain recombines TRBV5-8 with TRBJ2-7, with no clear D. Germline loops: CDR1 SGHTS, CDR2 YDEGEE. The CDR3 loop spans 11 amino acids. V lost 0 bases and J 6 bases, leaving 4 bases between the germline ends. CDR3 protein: CASSLAGEQYF. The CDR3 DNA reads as TGTGCCAGCAGCTTGGCCGGCGAGCAGTACTTC.

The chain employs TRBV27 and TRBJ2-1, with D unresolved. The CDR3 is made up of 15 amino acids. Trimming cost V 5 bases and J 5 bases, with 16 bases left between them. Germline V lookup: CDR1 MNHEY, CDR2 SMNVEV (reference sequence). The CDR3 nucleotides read TGTGCCAGCAGTACCTGGTTGGGTGAGGACAATGAGCAGTTCTTC. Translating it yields CASSTWLGEDNEQFF.

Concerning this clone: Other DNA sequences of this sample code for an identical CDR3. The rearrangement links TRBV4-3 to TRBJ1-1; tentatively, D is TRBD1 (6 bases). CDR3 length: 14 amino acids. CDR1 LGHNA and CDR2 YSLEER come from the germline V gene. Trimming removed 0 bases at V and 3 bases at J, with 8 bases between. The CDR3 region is CASSQEGGYTEAFF. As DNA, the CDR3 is TGCGCCAGCAGCCAAGAAGGGGGGTACACTGAAGCTTTCTTT.